These T cell receptor beta chains were read from a single sample in a study of cytomegalovirus exposure and HLA in healthy donors. The assay was immunoSEQ multiplex PCR, and TCRdb's table has in-frame clones only and misses some. The table lists roughly 120,000 clones, 55% to 80% of them singletons. Sample: PBMCs. The origin of the receptors is a woman aged 25 to 39 in good health and CMV-seronegative. Both conserved end residues are part of each CDR3. The order of the fields is D gene, V gene, J gene, clone size, CDR3 protein, CDR3 DNA. The D gene is left open where the match is weak. The size field is filled for only some rows; it gives once, few, many or a size class.

D gene: TRBD1; V gene: TRBV5-6; J gene: TRBJ1-2; clone size: NA; CDR3 protein: CASSLAGTGAYGYTF; CDR3 DNA: TGTGCCAGCAGCTTGGCCGGGACAGGGGCATATGGCTACACCTTC
D gene: NA; V gene: TRBV28; J gene: TRBJ1-1; clone size: NA; CDR3 protein: CASTNQGIGAFF; CDR3 DNA: TGTGCCAGCACCAATCAGGGTATTGGGGCTTTCTTT
D gene: TRBD2; V gene: TRBV7-9; J gene: TRBJ2-1; clone size: NA; CDR3 protein: CASSPGAGEANEQFF; CDR3 DNA: TGTGCCAGCAGCCCCGGGGCGGGGGAGGCCAATGAGCAGTTCTTC
D gene: NA; V gene: TRBV30; J gene: TRBJ2-5; clone size: NA; CDR3 protein: CAWSPQTRIAETQYF; CDR3 DNA: TGTGCCTGGAGTCCTCAGACTAGGATTGCGGAGACCCAGTACTTC
D gene: TRBD1; V gene: TRBV7-2; J gene: TRBJ1-1; clone size: once; CDR3 protein: CASSPKTGAILNTEAFF; CDR3 DNA: TGTGCCAGCAGCCCTAAGACAGGGGCAATCCTGAACACTGAAGCTTTCTTT
D gene: TRBD2; V gene: TRBV4-2; J gene: TRBJ2-2; clone size: NA; CDR3 protein: CASSQDHGLAGGPNGELFF; CDR3 DNA: TGTGCCAGCAGCCAAGATCATGGACTAGCGGGAGGGCCGAACGGGGAGCTGTTTTTT
D gene: NA; V gene: TRBV30; J gene: TRBJ1-1; clone size: NA; CDR3 protein: CAWSLGVNTEAFF; CDR3 DNA: TGTGCCTGGAGTCTGGGCGTAAACACTGAAGCTTTCTTT
D gene: NA; V gene: TRBV6-1; J gene: TRBJ2-1; clone size: NA; CDR3 protein: CASSPDRGSYNEQFF; CDR3 DNA: TGTGCCAGCAGTCCTGATCGGGGGTCCTACAATGAGCAGTTCTTC
D gene: NA; V gene: TRBV6-5; J gene: TRBJ2-7; clone size: NA; CDR3 protein: CASSYSDPPRGGEQYF; CDR3 DNA: TGTGCCAGCAGTTACTCGGACCCTCCGCGGGGTGGCGAGCAGTACTTC
D gene: TRBD1; V gene: TRBV27; J gene: TRBJ2-1; clone size: NA; CDR3 protein: CASSLWTGLGEQFF; CDR3 DNA: TGTGCCAGCAGTTTATGGACAGGGTTGGGTGAGCAGTTCTTC
D gene: NA; V gene: TRBV6-6; J gene: TRBJ1-3; clone size: NA; CDR3 protein: CASSSERLPGNTIYF; CDR3 DNA: TGTGCCAGCAGCAGCGAGCGGCTTCCTGGAAACACCATATATTTT
D gene: TRBD1; V gene: TRBV27; J gene: TRBJ2-3; clone size: NA; CDR3 protein: CASSGMTGRPDTQYF; CDR3 DNA: TGTGCCAGCAGTGGAATGACAGGGAGACCAGATACGCAGTATTTT
D gene: NA; V gene: TRBV7-9; J gene: TRBJ2-7; clone size: few; CDR3 protein: CASSLTAFSSYEQYF; CDR3 DNA: TGTGCCAGCAGCTTGACAGCTTTCAGCTCCTACGAGCAGTACTTC
D gene: NA; V gene: TRBV19; J gene: TRBJ2-6; clone size: NA; CDR3 protein: CASSIGPSSGANVLTF; CDR3 DNA: TGTGCCAGTAGTATAGGACCTAGCTCTGGGGCCAACGTCCTGACTTTC
D gene: TRBD1; V gene: TRBV7-6; J gene: TRBJ1-1; clone size: NA; CDR3 protein: CASSLAPGQGTEAFF; CDR3 DNA: TGTGCCAGCAGCTTAGCCCCCGGACAGGGCACTGAAGCTTTCTTT
D gene: NA; V gene: TRBV7-6; J gene: TRBJ1-5; clone size: NA; CDR3 protein: CASAAGGNQPQHF; CDR3 DNA: TGTGCCAGCGCTGCAGGGGGCAATCAGCCCCAGCATTTT
D gene: NA; V gene: TRBV6-1; J gene: TRBJ2-3; clone size: NA; CDR3 protein: CASSEVGGTNRGWGTQYF; CDR3 DNA: TGTGCCAGCAGTGAAGTCGGGGGGACTAACAGGGGGTGGGGTACGCAGTATTTT
D gene: TRBD2; V gene: TRBV4-1; J gene: TRBJ2-7; clone size: NA; CDR3 protein: CASSLAGVSPSYEQYF; CDR3 DNA: TGCGCCAGCAGCCTAGCGGGAGTCTCCCCTTCCTACGAGCAGTACTTC
D gene: NA; V gene: TRBV4-2; J gene: TRBJ2-2; clone size: NA; CDR3 protein: CASSQDLAVNTGELFF; CDR3 DNA: TGTGCCAGCAGCCAAGATCTAGCAGTGAACACCGGGGAGCTGTTTTTT
D gene: NA; V gene: TRBV28; J gene: TRBJ2-4; clone size: once; CDR3 protein: CASRPTGRAKNIQYF; CDR3 DNA: TGTGCCAGCAGACCGACAGGGAGGGCCAAAAACATTCAGTACTTC
D gene: TRBD2; V gene: TRBV5-4; J gene: TRBJ2-1; clone size: NA; CDR3 protein: CASSEGLAGTRSEQFF; CDR3 DNA: TGTGCCAGCAGCGAGGGACTAGCGGGTACTCGAAGTGAGCAGTTCTTC
D gene: NA; V gene: TRBV7-8; J gene: TRBJ2-7; clone size: NA; CDR3 protein: CASSLGTVTYEQYF; CDR3 DNA: TGTGCCAGCAGCTTGGGCACAGTTACCTACGAGCAGTACTTC
D gene: TRBD2; V gene: TRBV5-1; J gene: TRBJ2-1; clone size: NA; CDR3 protein: CASSLASGGYNEQFF; CDR3 DNA: TGCGCCAGCAGCTTGGCTAGCGGGGGCTACAATGAGCAGTTCTTC
D gene: TRBD2; V gene: TRBV18; J gene: TRBJ2-5; clone size: once; CDR3 protein: CASSSRLAGEETQYF; CDR3 DNA: TGTGCCAGCTCATCCCGACTAGCGGGGGAAGAGACCCAGTACTTC
D gene: NA; V gene: TRBV5-6; J gene: TRBJ1-2; clone size: NA; CDR3 protein: CASSLGGDGYTF; CDR3 DNA: TGTGCCAGCAGCTTGGGGGGCGATGGCTACACCTTC
D gene: NA; V gene: TRBV18; J gene: TRBJ2-2; clone size: NA; CDR3 protein: CASSPSERTNTGELFF; CDR3 DNA: TGTGCCAGCTCACCATCAGAGCGAACGAACACCGGGGAGCTGTTTTTT
D gene: TRBD1; V gene: TRBV18; J gene: TRBJ1-1; clone size: NA; CDR3 protein: CASSVSTGVNTEAFF; CDR3 DNA: TGTGCCAGCTCTGTCTCAACAGGGGTGAACACTGAAGCTTTCTTT
D gene: TRBD2; V gene: TRBV4-3; J gene: TRBJ2-2; clone size: once; CDR3 protein: CASSQVGLAGERYGELFF; CDR3 DNA: TGCGCCAGCAGCCAGGTTGGACTAGCGGGAGAGAGATACGGGGAGCTGTTTTTT
D gene: TRBD2; V gene: TRBV7-2; J gene: TRBJ2-5; clone size: NA; CDR3 protein: CASSLGGAGGLSETQYF; CDR3 DNA: TGTGCCAGCAGCTTAGGGGGAGCGGGAGGGCTCTCAGAGACCCAGTACTTC
D gene: TRBD1; V gene: TRBV25-1; J gene: TRBJ2-7; clone size: few; CDR3 protein: CASSEAGTGVSYEQYF; CDR3 DNA: TGTGCCAGCAGTGAGGCCGGGACAGGGGTTTCCTACGAGCAGTACTTC
D gene: NA; V gene: TRBV6-1; J gene: TRBJ2-7; clone size: NA; CDR3 protein: CASSIKASSSYEQYF; CDR3 DNA: TGTGCCAGCAGTATAAAGGCTAGCAGCTCCTACGAGCAGTACTTC
D gene: TRBD2; V gene: TRBV9; J gene: TRBJ2-1; clone size: NA; CDR3 protein: CASSVEGTSGSEQFF; CDR3 DNA: TGTGCCAGCAGCGTAGAGGGGACTAGCGGGAGTGAGCAGTTCTTC
D gene: TRBD2; V gene: TRBV5-6; J gene: TRBJ2-2; clone size: once; CDR3 protein: CASSSRLAGVLGELFF; CDR3 DNA: TGTGCCAGCAGCTCCCGACTAGCGGGAGTTCTCGGGGAGCTGTTTTTT
D gene: NA; V gene: TRBV27; J gene: TRBJ2-1; clone size: NA; CDR3 protein: CASSLVGGPNTYNEQFF; CDR3 DNA: TGTGCCAGCAGTTTAGTCGGAGGGCCCAACACCTACAATGAGCAGTTCTTC
D gene: NA; V gene: TRBV9; J gene: TRBJ1-2; clone size: NA; CDR3 protein: CASSVGERDNYGYTF; CDR3 DNA: TGTGCCAGCAGCGTAGGGGAACGGGATAACTATGGCTACACCTTC
D gene: NA; V gene: TRBV5-4; J gene: TRBJ2-5; clone size: NA; CDR3 protein: CASSFGGETQYF; CDR3 DNA: TGTGCCAGCAGCTTCGGCGGTGAGACCCAGTACTTC